The TCR beta chain under discussion was sequenced for a study of T-cell reconstitution after alpha-beta-depleted transplantation in children. Study conclusions and caveats: When one year had passed after transplant, most T-cell counts and diversity came from newly produced T cells.

Worth noting for this clonotype: The antigen is not known.

Germline V CDR1 and CDR2: DFQATT, SNEGSKA (reference sequence). Deletions cut 7 bases from V and 7 bases from J, with 20 bases between. CDR3 length: 14 residues. The TCRbeta library incorporated unique molecular identifiers. MiXCR was run by TCRdb on the PCR reads, yielding one entry per CDR3 protein. Here the sample spans more than 200,000 distinct CDR3 sequences, approximately 15% being singletons. This receptor was taken from a male patient aged 2 to 10 who had a stem cell transplant for acute lymphoblastic leukemia, so the T cells may come from the graft donor. Source: PBMCs, mostly from graft donor cells, taken 360 days after TCRalphabeta/CD19-depleted stem cell transplant. The chain carries TRBV20-1 and TRBJ2-1, with TRBD2 as a possible D gene (5 bases). The DNA for the CDR3 is TGCAGTGAGGACCGGGATTTCTCATCAAATGAGCAGTTCTTC. It translates to CSEDRDFSSNEQFF.